Shown below are 22 T cell receptor beta chains from a single sample sequenced in a study of T cells in Graves' hyperthyroidism and ophthalmopathy. The investigators amplified TCR beta CDR3 regions from RNA transcripts. Initially, a first-round RT-PCR of the TCR CDR3 employed the HTBI primer set. From the multiplex PCR reads, TCRdb called clonotypes with MiXCR, one entry per CDR3 protein. The data show about 98,000 distinct CDR3 sequences, with roughly 37% seen just once and roughly 10% held by the top ten. The sequenced material came from peripheral blood or thyroid tissue (not recorded which). Receptors originate from a woman aged 25 to 39 with Graves' hyperthyroidism.

This clonotype has at least ten counts. The chain combines TRBV6-5 with TRBJ2-5, with a weak D call TRBD2 (6 bases). The germline V gene has CDR1 MNHEY and CDR2 SVGAGI. Trimming took 4 bases from V and 5 from J, leaving 17 bases between them. This CDR3 contains 15 residues. In DNA form, the CDR3 reads TGTGCCAGCAGTTGGTCCCCAGGAGGGCTGGAGACCCAGTACTTC. Protein sequence: CASSWSPGGLETQYF.

This clonotype was seen at least ten times. The rearrangement uses TRBV5-1 and TRBJ1-5; 9 nucleotides align to TRBD1. The CDR3 extends over 17 amino acids. Losses at the gene ends were 2 bases for V and 7 bases for J; bases not matched to a gene: 13. Germline CDR1 SGHRS, CDR2 YFSETQ. The CDR3 reads CASSLDRGAGNEQPQHF. Written as DNA, the CDR3 is TGCGCCAGCAGCTTAGACAGGGGGGCGGGAAATGAGCAGCCCCAGCATTTT.

This clonotype was detected many times. Here the CDR3 DNA reads TGTGCCAGCAGTTCTACAGGGACCACTGAAGCTTTCTTT. Translation gives CASSSTGTTEAFF. The chain employs TRBV12-3 or TRBV12-4 and TRBJ1-1, with D maybe TRBD1 (6 bases). The CDR3 has 13 amino acids. V lost 4 bases, J lost 4 bases, and 10 bases lay in between.

This clonotype was seen at least ten times. This chain joins TRBV19 and TRBJ1-2, with unresolved D. V lost 4 bases to trimming and J lost 7 bases, with 19 bases between them. This CDR3 has 15 residues. Germline CDR1 reads LNHDA; CDR2 reads SQIVND (reference sequence). The CDR3 sequence: CASSTLAAQTGGYTF. The DNA for the CDR3 is TGTGCCAGTAGTACATTGGCAGCCCAAACGGGTGGCTACACCTTC. The entire variable domain, with the rest obtained from reference TRBV19 and TRBJ1-2, is as follows: DGGITQSPKYLFRKEGQNVTLSCEQNLNHDAMYWYRQDPGQGLRLIYYSQIVNDFQKGDIAEGYSVSREKKESFPLTVTSAQKNPTAFYLCASSTLAAQTGGYTFGSGTRLTVV.

This clonotype was observed many times. The CDR3 sequence is CASSLAGQGDTGELFF. DNA for the CDR3: TGCGCCAGCAGCTTGGCGGGTCAGGGGGACACCGGGGAGCTGTTTTTT. The V gene is TRBV5-1, the J gene TRBJ2-2, with 7 bases matching TRBD1. The CDR3 sequence is 16 residues long. In germline, CDR1 is SGHRS, CDR2 YFSETQ. Germline trimming cut 0 bases from V and 3 bases from J; bases unmatched to any gene: 5.

This clonotype was picked up many times. This chain uses TRBV10-3 with TRBJ1-2; D gene ambiguous. V gave up 4 bases and J gave up 5 bases, with 8 bases separating them. The CDR3 totals 12 residues. The germline gives CDR1 ENHRY, CDR2 SYGVKD. This CDR3 is CAISAVMYGYTF. DNA for the CDR3: TGTGCCATCAGTGCGGTGATGTATGGCTACACCTTC.

The genes are TRBV7-9 and TRBJ2-5; 7 nucleotides match TRBD2. CDR3 size: 15 residues. The germline CDR1 and CDR2 sequences are SEHNR and FQNEAQ (reference sequence). V was pared by 5 bases and J by 4 bases, with 10 bases of the junction left unmatched. The CDR3 DNA sequence: TGTGCCAGCAGCCGGGCTACGGGGGGAGGAGAGACCCAGTACTTC. Translation gives CASSRATGGGETQYF.

This clonotype has ten or more counts. V and J are TRBV20-1 and TRBJ2-7; 10 positions agree with TRBD2. The V gene end was trimmed by 0 bases and the J gene end by 3 bases; junction bases not matched to a gene: 8. The CDR3 length is 16 residues. The V gene's germline CDR1 is DFQATT and CDR2 SNEGSKA (reference sequence). CDR3 protein: CSARDFRTSGDYEQYF. CDR3 nucleotide sequence: TGCAGTGCTAGAGATTTTAGGACTAGCGGAGACTACGAGCAGTACTTC.

This rearrangement joins TRBV2 to TRBJ2-3; 7 bases are a match to TRBD2. J lost 4 bases, V lost 4 bases, and 8 bases had no gene match. There are 15 residues in the CDR3. Germline CDR1 reads SNHLY; CDR2 reads FYNNEI. CDR3 bases: TGTGCCAGCAGTGTTGGAGCGGGATCTGCAGATACGCAGTATTTT. Translating it yields CASSVGAGSADTQYF.

This clonotype was picked up many times. This sequence joins TRBV6-6 and TRBJ2-2; D uncertain. The germline CDR1 and CDR2 sequences are MNHNY and SVGAGI (reference sequence). Trimming pared 4 bases from V and 7 bases from J, leaving 19 bases between. The CDR3 loop spans 16 amino acids. CDR3 sequence: CASSFVDITLGGELFF. For the CDR3, the DNA is TGTGCCAGCAGTTTCGTCGACATTACTCTCGGCGGGGAGCTGTTTTTT.

This chain uses TRBV7-2 with TRBJ2-7; TRBD2 agrees at 8 bases. CDR1 and CDR2 (germline): SGHTA, FQGNSA. CDR3 length equals 14 residues. Trimming took 5 bases from V and 5 from J; bases not matched to a gene: 8. CDR3 DNA: TGTGCCAGCAGCATAGGACTAGCTTCTCACGAGCAGTACTTC. Translated, it gives CASSIGLASHEQYF.

This clonotype came up many times. J is TRBJ1-2 and V is TRBV20-1; no clear D gene. The CDR3 runs 12 residues. Germline values: CDR1 DFQATT, CDR2 SNEGSKA (reference sequence). The V and J ends lost 3 bases and 2 bases respectively, with 7 bases between them. In nucleotides, the CDR3 is TGCAGTGCTAGTGTAGAAAACTATGGCTACACCTTC. Translated, it gives CSASVENYGYTF.

Ten or more counts support this clonotype. V gene TRBV28 combines with J gene TRBJ1-2, with D unclear. In germline, CDR1 is MDHEN, CDR2 SYDVKM. Trimming left V 7 bases short and J 5 bases short, with 17 bases between. This CDR3 has 14 amino acids. CDR3 in DNA: TGTGCCAGCACTCCGGGAGGAAGGGTTTATGGCTACACCTTC. Its protein product is CASTPGGRVYGYTF.

This chain links TRBV27 with TRBJ2-3; D uncertain. CDR1 MNHEY and CDR2 SMNVEV come from the germline V gene (reference sequence). Trimming shortened V by 3 bases and J by 6 bases, and 7 bases separated the two germline ends. The CDR3 totals 12 residues. The CDR3 DNA is TGTGCCAGCAGTTTGGGGTGGGATACGCAGTATTTT. This gives the protein CASSLGWDTQYF.

The chain joins TRBV7-2 to TRBJ2-5; the D is unclear. The CDR3 runs to 14 residues. In germline, CDR1 is SGHTA, CDR2 FQGNSA. V dropped 4 bases and J dropped 5 bases, with 14 bases sitting between them. The CDR3 spells CASSSPVTGETQYF. The CDR3 nucleotides read TGTGCCAGCAGCTCGCCAGTCACCGGGGAGACCCAGTACTTC. Full variable domain (rest looked up from reference TRBV7-2 and TRBJ2-5): GAGVSQSPSNKVTEKGKDVELRCDPISGHTALYWYRQSLGQGLEFLIYFQGNSAPDKSGLPSDRFSAERTGGSVSTLTIQRTQQEDSAVYLCASSSPVTGETQYFGPGTRLLVL.

This clonotype came up many times. The chain recombines TRBV15 with TRBJ1-5; 9 nucleotides align to TRBD1. Germline CDR1 and CDR2: LNHNV and YYDKDF (reference sequence). There are 14 residues in the CDR3. V dropped 4 bases and J dropped 7; count of bases not matched to a gene: 5. The CDR3 DNA is TGTGCCACCAGCACCACAGGGGGCGGACAGCCCCAGCATTTT. It translates to CATSTTGGGQPQHF.

The chain couples TRBV6-6 to TRBJ2-2; D ambiguous. V was trimmed by 5 bases and J by 4 bases, leaving 11 bases between them. CDR3 length equals 14 residues. Germline V gene lookup returns CDR1 MNHNY and CDR2 SVGAGI (reference sequence). The CDR3 spells CASSLLLATGELFF. The DNA of the CDR3 is TGTGCCAGCAGTCTCCTCCTGGCCACCGGGGAGCTGTTTTTT.

Ten or more counts support this clonotype. V gene TRBV12-3 or TRBV12-4 combines with J gene TRBJ2-7; D is ambiguous. The CDR3 extends over 14 amino acids. Between the trimmed V and J ends, which lost 6 bases and 0 bases, there was a span of 12 bases. CDR3 nucleotide sequence: TGTGCCAGCAGCCGGTCGACATCCTCCTACGAGCAGTACTTC. This gives the protein CASSRSTSSYEQYF.

This rearrangement joins TRBV10-3 to TRBJ2-7, with TRBD1 identical over 10 bases. The CDR3 runs to 14 residues. V shed 2 bases and J 3 bases; nucleotides not matched to a gene: 1. Germline V gene data show CDR1 as ENHRY and CDR2 as SYGVKD. Here the CDR3 reads CAISERDRGYEQYF. CDR3 coding DNA: TGTGCCATCAGTGAGCGGGACAGGGGCTACGAGCAGTACTTC.

This clonotype was found many times. The chain couples TRBV20-1 to TRBJ2-7; possible D gene TRBD1, 5 bases. CDR1 and CDR2 (germline): DFQATT, SNEGSKA (reference sequence). Trimming removed 0 bases from V and 3 bases from J, with 12 bases in between. The length of the CDR3 is 14 residues. CDR3 sequence (DNA): TGCAGTGCTAGAGACCCCAGGGTCGACTACGAGCAGTACTTC. Its protein product is CSARDPRVDYEQYF.

This clonotype has ten or more counts. This chain uses TRBV5-1 with TRBJ1-2; TRBD1 might be the D (5 bases). The CDR3 sequence is 15 residues long. The germline gives CDR1 SGHRS, CDR2 YFSETQ. Trimming pared 4 bases from V and 6 bases from J, leaving 19 bases between. The CDR3 sequence: CASSLPGGPSDGYTF. In DNA, the CDR3 is TGCGCCAGCAGCCTCCCCGGGGGACCCAGTGATGGCTACACCTTC. Together with reference TRBV5-1 and TRBJ1-2, the CDR3 gives the full variable domain: KAGVTQTPRYLIKTRGQQVTLSCSPISGHRSVSWYQQTPGQGLQFLFEYFSETQRNKGNFPGRFSGRQFSNSRSEMNVSTLELGDSALYLCASSLPGGPSDGYTFGSGTRLTVV.

The chain combines TRBV28 with TRBJ2-7; weak D call: TRBD2 (5 bases). The germline V gene has CDR1 MDHEN and CDR2 SYDVKM. Trimming cost V 1 base and J 3 bases, with 10 bases left between them. The CDR3 consists of 14 residues. CDR3 DNA: TGTGCCAGCAGTTTATTTACGGGGAGCTACGAGCAGTACTTC. Protein sequence: CASSLFTGSYEQYF.